The 10 T cell receptor beta chains listed next were all sequenced from one sample in a study of T cells in narcolepsy. Generated by immunoSEQ multiplex PCR, the TCRdb table keeps only in-frame clones and is missing some. The table includes 30,000 to 40,000 clones, over 65% detected once. The sample consisted of memory (CD45RA-) CD4+ T cells from blood. The receptors originated from a human donor in good health.

The chain joins TRBV5-1 to TRBJ2-1, with TRBD1 matching over 8 bases. V trimming: 6 bases; J trimming: 1 base; junction bases outside the gene matches: 6. Germline loops: CDR1 SGHRS, CDR2 YFSETQ. The CDR3 is made up of 15 amino acids. The CDR3 bases are TGCGCCAGCATACTGGACAGGGTTTCCTACAATGAGCAGTTCTTC. Translation gives CASILDRVSYNEQFF.

This sequence joins TRBV7-8 and TRBJ2-2, with 13 bases aligning to TRBD2. The CDR3 spans 16 residues. V dropped 5 bases and J dropped 4; count of bases not matched to a gene: 4. Germline loops: CDR1 SGHVS, CDR2 FQNEAQ. CDR3 in amino acids: CASSVRLAGGTGELFF. The CDR3 nucleotides read TGTGCCAGCAGCGTCCGACTAGCGGGGGGCACCGGGGAGCTGTTTTTT.

The rearrangement uses TRBV7-9 and TRBJ1-1; 12 nucleotides align to TRBD1. Germline V gene sequence: CDR1 SEHNR, CDR2 FQNEAQ (reference sequence). V shed 5 bases and J 3 bases; nucleotides not matched to a gene: 10. CDR3 length equals 17 residues. CDR3 bases: TGTGCCAGCAGCCCGGGACAGGGGGCGCGTTTGGACACTGAAGCTTTCTTT. Its protein product is CASSPGQGARLDTEAFF.

This clone was seen a handful of times. The chain recombines TRBV18 with TRBJ1-1, with D perhaps TRBD1 (6 bases). Trimming cost V 8 bases and J 0 bases, with 16 bases left between them. The CDR3 runs 15 residues. From germline, CDR1 is KGHSH and CDR2 LQKENI. The CDR3 spells CASRWTDKMNTEAFF. CDR3 nucleotide sequence: TGTGCCAGCCGATGGACAGACAAAATGAACACTGAAGCTTTCTTT.

This chain connects TRBV19 to TRBJ2-1; D perhaps matches TRBD2 (5 bases). In germline, CDR1 is LNHDA, CDR2 SQIVND (reference sequence). V was cut by 6 bases and J by 6 bases, with 9 bases left in between. This CDR3 spans 12 amino acids. CDR3 residues: CASRRTSNEQFF. For the CDR3, the DNA is TGTGCCAGTAGACGGACTTCCAATGAGCAGTTCTTC.

With regard to this clone: Given the absence of the conserved phenylalanine or tryptophan at the CDR3 end, a read error is likely. The rearrangement uses TRBV5-8 and TRBJ1-5; D uncertain. Between the trimmed V and J ends, which lost 0 bases and 5 bases, there was a span of 6 bases. Per the germline V gene, CDR1 is SGHTS and CDR2 is YDEGEE. CDR3 length: 13 amino acids. This CDR3 is CASSLVGDQPQHS. DNA for the CDR3: TGTGCCAGCAGCTTGGTTGGTGATCAGCCCCAGCATTCT.

Comments on this clone: The same CDR3 also results from other DNA sequences found in this sample. The chain recombines TRBV27 with TRBJ1-1, with a possible D match to TRBD1 (6 bases). CDR3 length: 17 amino acids. Germline CDR1 is MNHEY and CDR2 is SMNVEV (reference sequence). V was cut by 6 bases and J by 2 bases, with 22 bases left in between. The CDR3 DNA follows: TGTGCCAGCAGCGGACAGACGGTCTATGGATCTAACACTGAAGCTTTCTTT. It codes for CASSGQTVYGSNTEAFF.

This chain joins TRBV5-1 and TRBJ2-1; TRBD1 agrees at 7 bases. The V and J ends lost 0 bases and 6 bases, in that order; junction bases with no gene match: 3. Germline V lookup: CDR1 SGHRS, CDR2 YFSETQ. The CDR3 runs 14 residues. In nucleotides, the CDR3 is TGCGCCAGCAGCTTGGGGGACAGACTCAATGAGCAGTTCTTC. Its protein product is CASSLGDRLNEQFF.

The V and J genes are TRBV18 and TRBJ2-7; no clear D gene. Germline values: CDR1 KGHSH, CDR2 LQKENI. There are 13 residues in the CDR3. Trimming took 6 bases from V and 0 from J, leaving 9 bases between them. CDR3 DNA sequence: TGTGCCAGCTCGGCTGGTAGCTCCTACGAGCAGTACTTC. Amino acid sequence: CASSAGSSYEQYF.

This chain joins TRBV11-2 and TRBJ1-1, with TRBD1 as a possible D gene (6 bases). V gave up 6 bases and J gave up 5 bases, with 16 bases separating them. The CDR3 has 14 residues. From germline, CDR1 is SGHAT and CDR2 FQNNGV. The CDR3 DNA reads TGTGCCAGCAGGATCCAGGGGATGAGAACTGAAGCTTTCTTT. This translates into CASRIQGMRTEAFF. Based on the CDR3 plus reference TRBV11-2 and TRBJ1-1, the full variable domain is EAGVAQSPRYKIIEKRQSVAFWCNPISGHATLYWYQQILGQGPKLLIQFQNNGVVDDSQLPKDRFSAERLKGVDSTLKIQPAKLEDSAVYLCASRIQGMRTEAFFGQGTRLTVV.